This note documents a single TCR beta chain sequence. This CDR3 comprises 13 residues. Germline values: CDR1 SGHTA, CDR2 FQGNSA. V lost 5 bases and J lost 4, with 9 bases in between. This sample stems from a study of cytomegalovirus exposure and HLA in healthy donors. For the study at large: Falling in the Caucasian-associated ancestry cluster were approximately 86% of 398 genotyped donors.

Both 60 Vbeta primers and 13 Jbeta primers went into the PCR. Assay: immunoSEQ multiplex PCR; the TCRdb copy retains only in-frame clones and omits some. The sample holds over 150,000 clones, around 79% seen once. The rearrangement links TRBV7-2 to TRBJ2-1; D may be TRBD2 (5 bases). This receptor was identified in a man aged 40-55 years in good health and CMV-seronegative. Input material: PBMCs. The CDR3 region is CASSLWTYNEQFF. CDR3 in DNA: TGTGCCAGCAGCCTCTGGACTTACAATGAGCAGTTCTTC.